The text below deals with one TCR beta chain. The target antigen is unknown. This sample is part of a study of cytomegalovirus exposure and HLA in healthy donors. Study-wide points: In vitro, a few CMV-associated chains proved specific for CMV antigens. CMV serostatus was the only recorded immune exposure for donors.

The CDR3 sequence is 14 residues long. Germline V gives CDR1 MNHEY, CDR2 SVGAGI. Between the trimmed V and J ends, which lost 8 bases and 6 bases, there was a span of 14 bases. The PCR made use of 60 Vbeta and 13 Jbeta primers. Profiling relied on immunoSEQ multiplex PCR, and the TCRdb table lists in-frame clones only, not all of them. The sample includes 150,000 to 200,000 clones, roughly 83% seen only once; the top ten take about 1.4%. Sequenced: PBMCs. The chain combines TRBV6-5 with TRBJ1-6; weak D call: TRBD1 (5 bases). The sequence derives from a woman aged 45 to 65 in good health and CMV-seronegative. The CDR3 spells CASGEGLGNSPLHF. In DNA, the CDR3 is TGTGCCAGCGGGGAGGGACTCGGTAATTCACCCCTCCACTTT.